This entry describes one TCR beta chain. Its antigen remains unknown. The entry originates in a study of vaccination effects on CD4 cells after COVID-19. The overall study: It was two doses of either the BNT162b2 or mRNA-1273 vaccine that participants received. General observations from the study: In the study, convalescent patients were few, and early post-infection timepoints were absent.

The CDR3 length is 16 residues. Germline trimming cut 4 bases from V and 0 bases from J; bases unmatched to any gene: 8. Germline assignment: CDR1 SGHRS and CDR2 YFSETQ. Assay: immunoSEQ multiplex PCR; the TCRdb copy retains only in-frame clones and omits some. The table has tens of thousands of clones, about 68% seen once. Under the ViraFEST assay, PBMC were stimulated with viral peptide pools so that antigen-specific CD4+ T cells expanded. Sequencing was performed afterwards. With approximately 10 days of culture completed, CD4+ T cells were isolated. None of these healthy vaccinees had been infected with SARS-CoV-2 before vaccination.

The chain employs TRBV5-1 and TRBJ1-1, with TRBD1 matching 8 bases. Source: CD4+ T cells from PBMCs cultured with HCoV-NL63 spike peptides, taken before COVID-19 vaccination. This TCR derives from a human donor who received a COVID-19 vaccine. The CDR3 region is CASSTGQGLLNTEAFF. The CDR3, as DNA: TGCGCCAGCAGCACCGGACAGGGACTGCTGAACACTGAAGCTTTCTTT.